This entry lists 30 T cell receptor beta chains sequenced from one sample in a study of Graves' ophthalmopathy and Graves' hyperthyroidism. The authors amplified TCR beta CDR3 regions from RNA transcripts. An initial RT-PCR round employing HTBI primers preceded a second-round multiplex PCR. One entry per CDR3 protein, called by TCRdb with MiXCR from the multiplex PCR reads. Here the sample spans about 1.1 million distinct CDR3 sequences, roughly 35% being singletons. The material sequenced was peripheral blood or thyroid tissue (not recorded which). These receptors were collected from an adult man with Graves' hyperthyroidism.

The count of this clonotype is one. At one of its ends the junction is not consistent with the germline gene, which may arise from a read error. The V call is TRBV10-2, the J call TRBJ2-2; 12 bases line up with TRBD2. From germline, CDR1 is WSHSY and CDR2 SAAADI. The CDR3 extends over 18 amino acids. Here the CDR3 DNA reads TGTGCCAGCAGTGACGCTGCACTAGCGGGGGGGAACACCGGGGAGCTGTTTTTT. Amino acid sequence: CASSDAALAGGNTGELFF.

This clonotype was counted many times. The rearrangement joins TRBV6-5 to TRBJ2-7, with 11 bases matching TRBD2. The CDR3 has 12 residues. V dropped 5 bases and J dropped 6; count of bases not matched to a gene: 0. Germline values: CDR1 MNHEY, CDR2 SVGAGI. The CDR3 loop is CASSGTSGEQYF. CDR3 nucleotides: TGTGCCAGCAGTGGGACTAGCGGCGAGCAGTACTTC.

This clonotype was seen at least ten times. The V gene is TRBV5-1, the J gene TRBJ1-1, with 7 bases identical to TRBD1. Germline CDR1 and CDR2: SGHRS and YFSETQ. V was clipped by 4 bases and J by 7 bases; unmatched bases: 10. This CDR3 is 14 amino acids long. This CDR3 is CASSGGQSPSEAFF. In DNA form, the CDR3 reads TGCGCCAGCAGCGGGGGACAGAGTCCGAGTGAAGCTTTCTTT. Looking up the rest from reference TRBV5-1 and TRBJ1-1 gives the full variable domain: KAGVTQTPRYLIKTRGQQVTLSCSPISGHRSVSWYQQTPGQGLQFLFEYFSETQRNKGNFPGRFSGRQFSNSRSEMNVSTLELGDSALYLCASSGGQSPSEAFFGQGTRLTVV.

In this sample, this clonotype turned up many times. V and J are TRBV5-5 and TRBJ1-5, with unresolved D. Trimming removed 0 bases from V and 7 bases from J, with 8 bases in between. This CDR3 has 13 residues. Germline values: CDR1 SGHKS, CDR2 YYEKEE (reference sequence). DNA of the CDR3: TGTGCCAGCAGCTTGGATGGGATCCAGCCCCAGCATTTT. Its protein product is CASSLDGIQPQHF.

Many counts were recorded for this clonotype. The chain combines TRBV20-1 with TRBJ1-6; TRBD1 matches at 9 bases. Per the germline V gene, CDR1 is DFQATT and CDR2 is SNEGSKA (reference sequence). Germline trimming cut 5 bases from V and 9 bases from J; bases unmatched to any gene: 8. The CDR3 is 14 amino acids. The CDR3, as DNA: TGCAGTGCTCGGACAGGGGTTTTTAGTTCACCCCTCCACTTT. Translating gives CSARTGVFSSPLHF.

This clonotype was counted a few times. The CDR3 nucleotides are TGCAGTGCTAGTCCGGAATTCTCCTACGAGCAGTACTTC. This sequence encodes CSASPEFSYEQYF. The J gene is TRBJ2-7, the V gene TRBV20-1; D gene uncertain. Germline-derived CDR1 and CDR2 are DFQATT and SNEGSKA (reference sequence). The CDR3 loop spans 13 amino acids. The V and J ends lost 3 bases and 0 bases respectively, with 9 bases between them.

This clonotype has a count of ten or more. For the CDR3, the DNA is TGTGCCAGCAGTGAGGGGAACTCATTTCAAGAGACCCAGTACTTC. Encoded protein: CASSEGNSFQETQYF. This sequence joins TRBV2 and TRBJ2-5; D ambiguous. The CDR3 runs to 15 residues. Germline CDR1 SNHLY, CDR2 FYNNEI. Trimming removed 3 bases at V and 2 bases at J, with 13 bases between.

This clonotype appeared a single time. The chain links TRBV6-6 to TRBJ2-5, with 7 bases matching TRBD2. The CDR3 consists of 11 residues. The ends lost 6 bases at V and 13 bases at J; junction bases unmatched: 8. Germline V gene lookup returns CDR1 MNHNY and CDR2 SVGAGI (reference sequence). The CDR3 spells CASSLGEGRYF. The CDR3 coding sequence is TGTGCCAGCAGCTTAGGGGAGGGGCGGTACTTC.

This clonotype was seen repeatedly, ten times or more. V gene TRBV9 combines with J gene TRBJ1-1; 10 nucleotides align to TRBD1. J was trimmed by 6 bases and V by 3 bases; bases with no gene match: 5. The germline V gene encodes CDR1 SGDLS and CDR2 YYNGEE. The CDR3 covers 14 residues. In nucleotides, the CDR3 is TGTGCCAGCAGCGCCATCGGGACAGGGGCTGAAGCTTTCTTT. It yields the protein CASSAIGTGAEAFF.

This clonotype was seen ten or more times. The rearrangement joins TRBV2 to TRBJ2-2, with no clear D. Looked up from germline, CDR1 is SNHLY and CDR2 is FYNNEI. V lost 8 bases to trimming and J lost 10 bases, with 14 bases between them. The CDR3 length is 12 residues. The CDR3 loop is CASGTDTAELFF. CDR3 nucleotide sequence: TGTGCCAGCGGAACAGACACAGCGGAGCTGTTTTTT.

The CDR3 loop reads CASSLTGECPNEKLFF. CDR3 in DNA: TGTGCCAGCAGCCTGACAGGGGAGTGCCCTAATGAAAAACTGTTTTTT. The chain couples TRBV7-2 to TRBJ1-4; 8 bases are shared with TRBD1. Germline V CDR1 and CDR2: SGHTA, FQGNSA. J gave up 3 bases and V 5 bases, and 8 bases lay outside the gene matches. The CDR3 has 16 residues.

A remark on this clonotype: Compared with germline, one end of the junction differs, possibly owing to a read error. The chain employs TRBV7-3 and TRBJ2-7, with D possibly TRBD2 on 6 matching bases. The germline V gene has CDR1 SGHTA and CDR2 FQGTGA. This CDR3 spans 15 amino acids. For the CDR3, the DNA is TGCGCCAGCAGCCAAGATTCGGGGAGGACGGGCGAGCAGTACTTC. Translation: CASSQDSGRTGEQYF.

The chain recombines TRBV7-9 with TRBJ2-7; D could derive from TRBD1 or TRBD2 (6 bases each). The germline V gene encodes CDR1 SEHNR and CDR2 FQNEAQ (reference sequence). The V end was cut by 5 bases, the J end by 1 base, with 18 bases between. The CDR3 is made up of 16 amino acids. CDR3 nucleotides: TGTGCCAGCAGCCTAAGGGGGGTACAGACGTCCTACGAGCAGTACTTC. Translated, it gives CASSLRGVQTSYEQYF. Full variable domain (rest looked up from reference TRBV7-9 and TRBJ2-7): DTGVSQNPRHKITKRGQNVTFRCDPISEHNRLYWYRQTLGQGPEFLTYFQNEAQLEKSRLLSDRFSAERPKGSFSTLEIQRTEQGDSAMYLCASSLRGVQTSYEQYFGPGTRLTVT.

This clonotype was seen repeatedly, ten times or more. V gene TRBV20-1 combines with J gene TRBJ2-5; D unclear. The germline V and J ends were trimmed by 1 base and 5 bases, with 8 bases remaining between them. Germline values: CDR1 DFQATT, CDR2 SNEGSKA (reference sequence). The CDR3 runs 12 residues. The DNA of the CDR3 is TGCAGTGCTAGAGCCACCGGCGAGACCCAGTACTTC. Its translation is CSARATGETQYF.

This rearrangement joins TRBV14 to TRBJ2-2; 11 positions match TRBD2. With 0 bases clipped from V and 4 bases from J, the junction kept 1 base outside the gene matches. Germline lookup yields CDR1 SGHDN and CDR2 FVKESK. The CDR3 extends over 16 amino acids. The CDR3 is CASSQELAGATGELFF. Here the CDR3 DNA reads TGTGCCAGCAGCCAAGAACTAGCGGGGGCCACCGGGGAGCTGTTTTTT.

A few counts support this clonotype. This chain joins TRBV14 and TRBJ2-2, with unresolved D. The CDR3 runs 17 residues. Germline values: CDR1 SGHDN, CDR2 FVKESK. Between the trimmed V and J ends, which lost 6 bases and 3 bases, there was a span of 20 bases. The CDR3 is CASSFFRQVSDTGELFF. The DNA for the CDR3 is TGTGCCAGCAGTTTCTTCAGACAAGTTTCGGACACCGGGGAGCTGTTTTTT.

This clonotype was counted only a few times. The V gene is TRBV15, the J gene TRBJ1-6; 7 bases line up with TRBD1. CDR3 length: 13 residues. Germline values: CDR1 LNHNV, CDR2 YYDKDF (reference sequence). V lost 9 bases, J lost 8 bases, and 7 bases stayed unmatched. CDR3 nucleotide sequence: TGTGCCACACGAACAGGGGTGGATTCACCCCTCCACTTT. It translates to CATRTGVDSPLHF. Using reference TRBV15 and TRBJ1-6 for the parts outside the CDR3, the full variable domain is DAMVIQNPRYQVTQFGKPVTLSCSQTLNHNVMYWYQQKSSQAPKLLFHYYDKDFNNEADTPDNFQSRRPNTSFCFLDIRSPGLGDTAMYLCATRTGVDSPLHFGNGTRLTVT.

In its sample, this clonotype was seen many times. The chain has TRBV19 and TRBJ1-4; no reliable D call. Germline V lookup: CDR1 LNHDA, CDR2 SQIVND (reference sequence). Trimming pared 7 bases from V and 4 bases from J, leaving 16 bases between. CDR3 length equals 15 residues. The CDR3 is CASIATGDGNEKLFF. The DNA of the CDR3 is TGTGCCAGTATAGCCACGGGTGACGGTAATGAAAAACTGTTTTTT.

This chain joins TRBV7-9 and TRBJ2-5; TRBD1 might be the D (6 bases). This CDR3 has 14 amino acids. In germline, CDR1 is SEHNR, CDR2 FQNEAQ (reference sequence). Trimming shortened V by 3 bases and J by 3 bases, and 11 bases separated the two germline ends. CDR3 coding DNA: TGTGCCAGCAGCTTGGGACACCTAAAAGAGACCCAGTACTTC. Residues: CASSLGHLKETQYF. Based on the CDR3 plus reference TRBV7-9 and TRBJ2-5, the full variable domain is DTGVSQNPRHKITKRGQNVTFRCDPISEHNRLYWYRQTLGQGPEFLTYFQNEAQLEKSRLLSDRFSAERPKGSFSTLEIQRTEQGDSAMYLCASSLGHLKETQYFGPGTRLLVL.

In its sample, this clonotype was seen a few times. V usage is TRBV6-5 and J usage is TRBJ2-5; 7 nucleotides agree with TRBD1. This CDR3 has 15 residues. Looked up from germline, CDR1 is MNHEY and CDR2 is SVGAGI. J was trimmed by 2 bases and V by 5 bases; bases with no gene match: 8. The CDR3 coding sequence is TGTGCCAGCAGTGCAACAGGGGTAAATCAAGAGACCCAGTACTTC. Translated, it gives CASSATGVNQETQYF.

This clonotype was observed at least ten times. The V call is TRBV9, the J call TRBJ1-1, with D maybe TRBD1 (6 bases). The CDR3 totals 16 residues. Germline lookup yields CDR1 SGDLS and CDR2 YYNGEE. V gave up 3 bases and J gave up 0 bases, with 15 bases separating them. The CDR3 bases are TGTGCCAGCAGCGCCTCACAGGGCTCTATGAACACTGAAGCTTTCTTT. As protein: CASSASQGSMNTEAFF.

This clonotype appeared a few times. CDR3 amino acids: CASSFVTGLGNQPQHF. CDR3 sequence (DNA): TGTGCCAGCAGTTTCGTGACAGGCTTGGGCAATCAGCCCCAGCATTTT. V and J are TRBV12-3 or TRBV12-4 and TRBJ1-5, with D possibly TRBD1 on 6 matching bases. V was pared by 3 bases and J by 2 bases, with 14 bases between. This CDR3 region has 16 residues.

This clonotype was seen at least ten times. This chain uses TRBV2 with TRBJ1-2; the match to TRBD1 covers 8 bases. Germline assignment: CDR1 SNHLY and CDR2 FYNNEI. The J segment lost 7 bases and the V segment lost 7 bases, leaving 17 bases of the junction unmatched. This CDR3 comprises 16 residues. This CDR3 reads CASIAYRRDRGGGYTF. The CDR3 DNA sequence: TGTGCCAGCATAGCATATAGAAGAGACAGGGGCGGTGGCTACACCTTC.

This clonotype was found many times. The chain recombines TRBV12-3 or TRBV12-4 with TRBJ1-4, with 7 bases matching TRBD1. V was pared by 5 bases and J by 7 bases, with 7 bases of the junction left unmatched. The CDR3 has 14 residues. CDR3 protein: CASSRRGSGEKLFF. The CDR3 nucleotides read TGTGCCAGCAGTCGCAGGGGGTCGGGTGAAAAACTGTTTTTT.

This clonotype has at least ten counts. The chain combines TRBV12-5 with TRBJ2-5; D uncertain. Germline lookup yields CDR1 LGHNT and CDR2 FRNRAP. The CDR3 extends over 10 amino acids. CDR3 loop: CERSGETQYF. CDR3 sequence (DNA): TGTGAACGGAGTGGAGAGACCCAGTACTTC.

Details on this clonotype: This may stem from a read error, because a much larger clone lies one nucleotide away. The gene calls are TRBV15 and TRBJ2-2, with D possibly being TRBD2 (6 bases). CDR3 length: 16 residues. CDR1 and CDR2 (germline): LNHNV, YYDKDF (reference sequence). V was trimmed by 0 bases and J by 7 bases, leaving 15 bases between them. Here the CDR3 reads CATSREPGGGDGELFF. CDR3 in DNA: TGTGCCACCAGCAGAGAGCCCGGGGGTGGGGACGGGGAGCTGTTTTTT.

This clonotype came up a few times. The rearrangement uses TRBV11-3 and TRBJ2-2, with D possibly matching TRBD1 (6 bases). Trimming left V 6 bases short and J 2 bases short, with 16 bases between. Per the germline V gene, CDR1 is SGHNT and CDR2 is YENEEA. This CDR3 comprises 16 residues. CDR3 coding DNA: TGTGCCAGCAGTTATTCCGGGACACTAAACACCGGGGAGCTGTTTTTT. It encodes CASSYSGTLNTGELFF. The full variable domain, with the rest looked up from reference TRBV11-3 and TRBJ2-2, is EAGVVQSPRYKIIEKKQPVAFWCNPISGHNTLYWYLQNLGQGPELLIRYENEEAVDDSQLPKDRFSAERLKGVDSTLKIQPAELGDSAVYLCASSYSGTLNTGELFFGEGSRLTVL.

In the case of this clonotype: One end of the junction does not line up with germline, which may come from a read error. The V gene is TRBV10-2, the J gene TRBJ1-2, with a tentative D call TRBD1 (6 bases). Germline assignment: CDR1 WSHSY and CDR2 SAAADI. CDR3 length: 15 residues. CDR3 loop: CASSIEDSRSNGYTF. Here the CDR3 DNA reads TGTGCCAGCTCTATCGAGGACAGCAGGTCCAATGGCTACACCTTC.

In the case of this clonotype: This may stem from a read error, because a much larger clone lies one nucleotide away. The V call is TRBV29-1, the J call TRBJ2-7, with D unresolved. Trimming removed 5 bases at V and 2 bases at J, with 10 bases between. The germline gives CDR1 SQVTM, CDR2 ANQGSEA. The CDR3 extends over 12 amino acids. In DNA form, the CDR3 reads TGCAGCGTTAACATCGGCCCCTACGAGCAGTACTTC. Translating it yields CSVNIGPYEQYF.

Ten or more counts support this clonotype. In DNA, the CDR3 is TGTGCCAGCAGCTTAGCCCAGGGCCGAAACACTGAAGCTTTCTTT. This translates into CASSLAQGRNTEAFF. The chain couples TRBV7-9 to TRBJ1-1; D possibly corresponds to TRBD1 (5 bases). This CDR3 region has 15 residues. CDR1 SEHNR and CDR2 FQNEAQ come from the germline V gene (reference sequence). V dropped 0 bases and J dropped 2 bases, with 10 bases sitting between them.